Presented here are 27 T cell receptor beta chains from one specimen sequenced in a study of control samples from healthy donors and cancer patients. The method was immunoSEQ multiplex PCR; TCRdb's version includes in-frame clones alone and lacks a portion of them. Of over 90,000 clones in the sample, around 89% were seen once. Sequencing was performed on PBMCs. The receptor source for this set is a man between 60 and 70 years old with lung cancer.

V gene TRBV6-4 combines with J gene TRBJ1-1; D possibly corresponds to TRBD1 (5 bases). There are 13 residues in the CDR3. CDR1 is MRHNA and CDR2 is SNTAGT in the germline V gene. V lost 2 bases and J lost 7, with 11 bases in between. This chain's CDR3 is CASSDDWGSEAFF. CDR3 nucleotide sequence: TGTGCCAGCAGTGACGATTGGGGGAGTGAAGCTTTCTTT.

This CDR3 reads CSVGGQETQYF. Written as DNA, the CDR3 is TGCAGCGTTGGAGGGCAAGAGACCCAGTACTTC. The genes are TRBV29-1 and TRBJ2-5; perhaps TRBD2 as D (5 bases). Deletions cut 4 bases from V and 2 bases from J, with 5 bases between. The CDR3 has 11 amino acids. The V gene's germline CDR1 is SQVTM and CDR2 ANQGSEA.

With regard to this clone: This specimen includes other DNA sequences encoding the same CDR3. CDR3 protein: CASSFGPLAGAPRVGELFF. CDR3 nucleotide sequence: TGCGCCAGCAGCTTTGGACCTCTAGCGGGGGCCCCGCGGGTCGGGGAGCTGTTTTTT. The gene calls are TRBV5-1 and TRBJ2-2; 10 nucleotides match TRBD2. Germline V gene lookup returns CDR1 SGHRS and CDR2 YFSETQ. The CDR3 is 19 residues long. The V segment lost 2 bases and the J segment 7 bases; nucleotides outside the gene matches: 17.

V usage is TRBV5-1 and J usage is TRBJ2-1, with D tentatively TRBD2 (7 bases). The CDR3 consists of 14 residues. Germline V CDR1 and CDR2: SGHRS, YFSETQ. Trimming pared 1 base from V and 6 bases from J, leaving 11 bases between. The chain's CDR3 is CASSLLAGANEQFF. The CDR3 coding sequence is TGCGCCAGCAGCTTGTTGGCGGGGGCCAATGAGCAGTTCTTC.

The CDR3 DNA is TGTGCAAGTCGTAAGACTGGCGTGACTAGCGGGGTGAACTCCTACGAGCAGTACGTC. Its protein product is CASRKTGVTSGVNSYEQYV. The rearrangement joins TRBV12-2 to TRBJ2-7; the table's TRBD2 call for D was not verified on the DNA. TRBV12-2 is an annotated pseudogene. CDR3 length: 19 residues.

With regard to this clone: Other DNA variants within this sample encode the same CDR3. The chain recombines TRBV7-2 with TRBJ1-2; 10 nucleotides agree with TRBD1. The germline CDR1 and CDR2 sequences are SGHTA and FQGNSA. The trim removed 1 base at V and 8 bases at J, leaving 4 bases unmatched. CDR3 length: 14 amino acids. The CDR3 loop reads CASSLGTGGYGYTF. In DNA, the CDR3 is TGTGCCAGCAGCTTAGGGACAGGGGGTTACGGCTACACCTTC.

The rearrangement links TRBV10-1 to TRBJ2-7; 9 bases are a match to TRBD1. The CDR3 length is 13 residues. The germline gives CDR1 WNHNN, CDR2 SYGVQD (reference sequence). This chain's CDR3 is CASSDPGTGLWNV. The CDR3 DNA is TGCGCCAGCAGTGACCCCGGGACAGGGTTATGGAACGTC.

This clone was found once. V usage is TRBV27 and J usage is TRBJ1-2, with D maybe TRBD1 (5 bases). Germline values: CDR1 MNHEY, CDR2 SMNVEV (reference sequence). Trimming removed 4 bases at V and 3 bases at J, with 12 bases between. The CDR3 spans 14 residues. The CDR3 spells CASSYRGADYGYTF. The CDR3 coding sequence is TGTGCCAGCAGTTACCGGGGCGCCGACTATGGCTACACCTTC.

The chain has TRBV7-7 and TRBJ2-5; possibly TRBD1 for D (5 bases). The germline V and J ends were trimmed by 3 bases and 0 bases, with 14 bases remaining between them. From germline, CDR1 is SSHAT and CDR2 FNYEAQ (reference sequence). The CDR3 contains 16 residues. CDR3 bases: TGTGCCAGCAGCTTCGGAAACACAGGATACCAAGAGACCCAGTACTTC. The encoded protein is CASSFGNTGYQETQYF.

This clone came up once. CDR3 sequence (DNA): TGCGCCAGCTCACGGGACATGGGATTTGATACGCAGTATTTT. It yields the protein CASSRDMGFDTQYF. The chain is built from TRBV5-1 and TRBJ2-3; TRBD1 might be the D (6 bases). The CDR3 is made up of 14 amino acids. With 7 bases removed from V and 6 bases from J, the gap between germline ends came to 18 bases. The V gene's germline CDR1 is SGHRS and CDR2 YFSETQ.

V and J are TRBV3-1 (or the pseudogene TRBV3-2) and TRBJ1-2, with D hard to call. Trimming took 3 bases from V and 5 from J, leaving 7 bases between them. The CDR3 runs 12 residues. Germline lookup yields CDR1 LGHDT and CDR2 YNNKEL (reference sequence). The DNA for the CDR3 is TGTGCCAGCAGCCAGCCTTCTTATGGCTACACCTTC. Translation gives CASSQPSYGYTF.

This clone appeared a single time. CDR3 residues: CATSDDSNTEAFF. Written as DNA, the CDR3 is TGTGCCACCAGTGATGATAGTAACACTGAAGCTTTCTTT. V and J are TRBV24-1 and TRBJ1-1; no clear D gene. V was shortened by 3 bases and J by 2 bases, with 6 bases between the two germline ends. The germline V gene encodes CDR1 KGHDR and CDR2 SFDVKD. This CDR3 has 13 amino acids.

The V and J genes are TRBV25-1 and TRBJ2-3; TRBD2 matches at 9 bases. Per the germline V gene, CDR1 is MGHDK and CDR2 is SYGVNS. V gave up 7 bases and J gave up 3 bases; unmatched junction bases: 8. This CDR3 has 15 residues. This CDR3 reads CASIRGGAGTDTQYF. CDR3 nucleotide sequence: TGTGCCAGCATTCGCGGGGGGGCCGGGACAGATACGCAGTATTTT. The full variable domain, rest sourced from reference TRBV25-1 and TRBJ2-3, is EADIYQTPRYLVIGTGKKITLECSQTMGHDKMYWYQQDPGMELHLIHYSYGVNSTEKGDLSSESTVSRIRTEHFPLTLESARPSHTSQYLCASIRGGAGTDTQYFGPGTRLTVL.

With respect to this clone: In the same sample, other DNA sequences code for this CDR3. The V call is TRBV12-3 or TRBV12-4, the J call TRBJ1-1; D unresolved. V dropped 2 bases and J dropped 4 bases, with 5 bases sitting between them. The CDR3 has 12 amino acids. CDR3 coding DNA: TGTGCCAGCAGTTTACGAGGCACTGAAGCTTTCTTT. Translating gives CASSLRGTEAFF.

Worth noting for this clone: Compared with germline, one end of the junction differs, possibly owing to a read error. The rearrangement uses TRBV18 and TRBJ1-2, with D possibly TRBD1 on 5 matching bases. This CDR3 is 13 amino acids long. Germline values: CDR1 KGHSH, CDR2 LQKENI. The CDR3: CAGSPTEPYGYTF. The CDR3 nucleotides read TGTGCCGGCTCACCGACAGAACCCTATGGCTACACCTTC.

This clone occurred a few times. The chain employs TRBV9 and TRBJ1-4; 7 nucleotides agree with TRBD1. The CDR3 has 15 amino acids. CDR1 is SGDLS, CDR2 YYNGEE, per germline. Trimming removed 0 bases from V and 5 bases from J; junction bases left unmatched: 4. CDR3 in amino acids: CASSVEGRGNEKLFF. In nucleotides, the CDR3 is TGTGCCAGCAGCGTAGAGGGCAGGGGGAATGAAAAACTGTTTTTT.

CDR3 residues: CASSINEGGTEAFF. DNA of the CDR3: TGTGCCAGTAGTATCAACGAGGGCGGCACTGAAGCTTTCTTT. The chain employs TRBV19 and TRBJ1-1, with no clear D. V lost 3 bases and J lost 4, with 12 bases in between. The V gene's germline CDR1 is LNHDA and CDR2 SQIVND (reference sequence). The CDR3 extends over 14 amino acids.

The gene calls are TRBV6-5 and TRBJ1-5; the D gene is possibly TRBD1 (6 bases). V was pared by 8 bases and J by 3 bases, with 11 bases between. Per germline, CDR1 MNHEY and CDR2 SVGAGI. The CDR3 runs 13 residues. The CDR3, as DNA: TGTGCCAGCGGCCGACAGGTCAATCAGCCCCAGCATTTT. Protein product: CASGRQVNQPQHF.

The chain couples TRBV10-3 to TRBJ1-2, with D perhaps TRBD1 (5 bases). CDR3 length: 14 residues. Per germline, CDR1 ENHRY and CDR2 SYGVKD. The V end lost 6 bases, the J end lost 5 bases, and 16 bases lay between the germline ends. The CDR3 spells CAIRRDGGLYGYTF. The CDR3 coding sequence is TGTGCCATCAGACGGGACGGAGGTCTATATGGCTACACCTTC.

The chain is built from TRBV11-3 and TRBJ1-1; 7 bases align to TRBD1. The germline V gene has CDR1 SGHNT and CDR2 YENEEA. J gave up 0 bases and V 5 bases, and 3 bases lay outside the gene matches. The CDR3 runs to 14 residues. CDR3 coding DNA: TGTGCCAGCAGCCCACAGGGGTTGAACACTGAAGCTTTCTTT. This gives the protein CASSPQGLNTEAFF.

The rearrangement joins TRBV29-1 to TRBJ2-2; TRBD1 aligns across 7 bases. This CDR3 contains 13 residues. V gave up 4 bases and J gave up 7 bases; unmatched junction bases: 6. Germline lookup yields CDR1 SQVTM and CDR2 ANQGSEA. The CDR3 coding sequence is TGCAGCGTTGTAGGACAGGTCTTCGGGGAGCTGTTTTTT. Protein: CSVVGQVFGELFF.

The chain recombines TRBV18 with TRBJ2-2; 9 bases map to TRBD2. Looked up from germline, CDR1 is KGHSH and CDR2 is LQKENI. CDR3 length: 17 residues. V lost 1 base and J lost 5; bases outside the gene matches: 8. The CDR3 region has the DNA TGTGCCAGCTCACCACGACTAGCGGAGGGACCTACCGGGGAGCTGTTTTTT. It specifies CASSPRLAEGPTGELFF. Based on the CDR3 plus reference TRBV18 and TRBJ2-2, the full variable domain is NAGVMQNPRHLVRRRGQEARLRCSPMKGHSHVYWYRQLPEEGLKFMVYLQKENIIDESGMPKERFSAEFPKEGPSILRIQQVVRGDSAAYFCASSPRLAEGPTGELFFGEGSRLTVL.

The rearrangement uses TRBV3-1 (or the pseudogene TRBV3-2) and TRBJ2-7; D gene uncertain. Germline-derived CDR1 and CDR2 are LGHDT and YNNKEL (reference sequence). Trimming took 2 bases from V and 1 from J, leaving 6 bases between them. This CDR3 is 13 amino acids long. CDR3 coding DNA: TGTGCCAGCAGCCAACACGGTTCCTACGAGCAGTACGTC. Protein product: CASSQHGSYEQYV.

The chain links TRBV10-1 to TRBJ2-1; no definite D call. CDR1 is WNHNN and CDR2 is SYGVQD in the germline V gene (reference sequence). V dropped 2 bases and J dropped 8 bases, with 10 bases sitting between them. The CDR3 extends over 13 amino acids. This CDR3 reads CASSEGVGDEQFF. CDR3 nucleotides: TGCGCCAGCAGTGAGGGGGTCGGCGATGAGCAGTTCTTC.

The chain has TRBV5-1 and TRBJ2-3; 11 positions match TRBD2. The CDR3 is 16 residues long. With V trimmed by 4 bases and J by 0 bases, 4 bases remained unmatched. From germline, CDR1 is SGHRS and CDR2 YFSETQ. The chain's CDR3 is CASSPRLAGSTDTQYF. DNA of the CDR3: TGCGCCAGCAGCCCTCGACTAGCGGGGAGCACAGATACGCAGTATTTT.

This clone was seen just once. The genes are TRBV6-1 and TRBJ2-7; no clear D. V dropped 2 bases and J dropped 3 bases, with 2 bases sitting between them. CDR3 length: 11 amino acids. Germline V gene data show CDR1 as MNHNS and CDR2 as SASEGT. CDR3 loop: CASSEYYEQYV. CDR3 sequence (DNA): TGTGCCAGCAGTGAATACTACGAGCAGTACGTC.

CDR3 DNA: TGTGCCAGCAGACTTTTGGGGGGACAGGGTAAAAATTCACCCCTCCACTTT. Translation gives CASRLLGGQGKNSPLHF. V and J are TRBV27 and TRBJ1-6; TRBD1 matches at 9 bases. The V gene end was trimmed by 6 bases and the J gene end by 7 bases; junction bases not matched to a gene: 13. This CDR3 is 17 amino acids long. The germline V gene has CDR1 MNHEY and CDR2 SMNVEV (reference sequence).